This T cell receptor beta chain is drawn from a study of blood T cells in healthy people across ages. Between the trimmed V and J ends, which lost 5 bases and 7 bases, there was a span of 21 bases. There are 16 residues in the CDR3. Germline V CDR1 and CDR2: SGHTA, FQGNSA. Concerning this clonotype: Its target is not known.

General study points: Long-lived and aged donors differed, with more naive CD4+ cells and higher diversity in the long-lived.

Primed by a sample-barcoded 5' primer and a J-beta primer mix, a second PCR proceeded for about 6 to 11 cycles. TCRdb fed the 5' RACE reads into MiXCR, producing one record per CDR3 protein. The sample records some 1,500,000 distinct CDR3 sequences, 35% to 45% being singletons. This chain joins TRBV7-2 and TRBJ1-3; D is possibly TRBD1 (5 bases). Sequencing used blood. This clonotype was obtained from a woman aged 18-29 years in good health. CDR3 protein: CASSPQGSPRGNTIYF. For the CDR3, the DNA is TGTGCCAGCAGCCCGCAGGGAAGTCCCCGGGGTAACACCATATATTTT.